This T cell receptor (beta chain) derives from a study of T cells after yellow fever vaccination. Looking at the study overall: Libraries from low-cell-number fractions were prepared with the SMART-Seq v4 Ultra Low Input RNA kit.

The study, taken as a whole, reports: The booster saw the reappearance of most primary-vaccination clones (96% CD4, almost 90% CD8).

Concerning this clonotype: Its antigen is unidentified.

TCRdb independently ran MiXCR on the 5' RACE reads; one entry per CDR3 protein. The sample has approximately 510,000 distinct CDR3 sequences, about a fifth seen once. The trim removed 5 bases at V and 8 bases at J, leaving 8 bases unmatched. The CDR3 is 14 amino acids. The germline gives CDR1 SGHAT, CDR2 FQNNGV. The V call is TRBV11-2, the J call TRBJ1-4; 7 bases agree with TRBD1. The source is a man younger than 35 who received the YFV17D yellow fever vaccine. Sequencing was performed on PBMCs, taken roughly 20 days after the first yellow fever vaccination. CDR3 sequence reads: CASSVTGMREKLFF. The CDR3 DNA sequence: TGTGCCAGCAGCGTGACAGGGATGCGGGAAAAACTGTTTTTT.